This T cell receptor beta chain emerged from a study of cytomegalovirus exposure and HLA in healthy donors. The wider study: As released early, the data held roughly 85 million unique TCRs from HLA-typed donors.

Researchers ran the PCR with 60 Vbeta and 13 Jbeta primers. Produced via immunoSEQ multiplex PCR; TCRdb's table is partial and in-frame only. Of tens of thousands of clones in the sample, 78% were seen once. Findings and limits, study-wide: Another analysis was done later, and it associated over 15,000 TCR beta sequences with HLA alleles at 0.05 false discovery rate. Associated with cytomegalovirus, according to the listing, were 164 TCR beta chains. Later analysis demonstrated an association between a missense DCLRE1C variant and TCR beta V- and J-gene trimming.

This clone has a handful of counts. Its antigen remains unidentified. Trimming cost V 6 bases and J 0 bases, with 17 bases left between them. The CDR3 loop spans 16 amino acids. Germline values: CDR1 MDHEN, CDR2 SYDVKM. The sample taken for sequencing was PBMCs. The clonotype originates from a woman in her thirties or forties in good health and CMV-seronegative. The chain carries TRBV28 and TRBJ1-1, with D maybe TRBD1 (6 bases). Written as DNA, the CDR3 is TGTGCCAGCAGACGGATGCTGGACAGCTTGAACACTGAAGCTTTCTTT. This codes for CASRRMLDSLNTEAFF.